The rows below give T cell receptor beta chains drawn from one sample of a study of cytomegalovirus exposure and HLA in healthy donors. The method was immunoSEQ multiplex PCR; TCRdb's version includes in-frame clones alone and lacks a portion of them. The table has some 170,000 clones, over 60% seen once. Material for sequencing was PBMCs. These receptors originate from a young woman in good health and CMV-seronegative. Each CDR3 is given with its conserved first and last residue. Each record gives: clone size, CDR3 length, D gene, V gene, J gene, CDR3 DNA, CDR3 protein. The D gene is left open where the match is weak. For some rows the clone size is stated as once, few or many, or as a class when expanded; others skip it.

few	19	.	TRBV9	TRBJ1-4	TGTGCCAGCAGCGTAGCTCCAGATGTGAGCAGAGGGGGGGATGAAAAACTGTTTTTT	CASSVAPDVSRGGDEKLFF
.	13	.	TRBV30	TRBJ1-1	TGTGCCTGGAGTCCGGGCGGAGGCACTGAAGCTTTCTTT	CAWSPGGGTEAFF
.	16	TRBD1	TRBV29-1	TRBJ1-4	TGCAGCGTCTCCGGGACAGGGGGCTTAGGAGGCGGAAAACTGTTTTTT	CSVSGTGGLGGGKLFF
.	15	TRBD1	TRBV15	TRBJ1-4	TGTGCCACCAGCTTACGGACAGGATCCATTGAAAAACTGTTTTTT	CATSLRTGSIEKLFF
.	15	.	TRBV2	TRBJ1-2	TGTGCCAGCACGTACCTCCCCACTCGCGGCTATGGCTACACCTTC	CASTYLPTRGYGYTF
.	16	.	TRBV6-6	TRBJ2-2	TGTGCCAGCAGTTACTATATGGGACAACTCGATGGGGAGCTGTTTTTT	CASSYYMGQLDGELFF
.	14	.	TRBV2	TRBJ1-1	TGTGCCAGCACCCCCCCCCTTGTGTCCACTGAAGCTTTCTTT	CASTPPLVSTEAFF
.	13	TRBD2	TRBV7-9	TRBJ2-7	TGTGCCAGCAGCTTGGGACTATTTGAAGGGCAGTACTTC	CASSLGLFEGQYF
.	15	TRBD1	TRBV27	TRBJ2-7	TGTGCCAGCAGATATTCGACAGGGAGCACTTACGAGCAGTACTTC	CASRYSTGSTYEQYF
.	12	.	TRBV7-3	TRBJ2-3	TGTGCCAGCAGCTTTATACAGGATACGCAGTATTTT	CASSFIQDTQYF
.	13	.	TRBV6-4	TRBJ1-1	TGTGCCAGCAGTGTAGAAGGGGACACTGAAGCTTTCTTT	CASSVEGDTEAFF
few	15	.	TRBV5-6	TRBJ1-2	TGTGCCAGCAGCCCGACGGAGGGAGTAGGTTATGGCTACACCTTC	CASSPTEGVGYGYTF
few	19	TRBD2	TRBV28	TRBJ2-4	TGTGCCAGCAGTTTCATTCACGGACTAGCGGCTCTAGCCAAAAACATTCAGTACTTC	CASSFIHGLAALAKNIQYF
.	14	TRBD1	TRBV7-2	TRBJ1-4	TGTGCCAGCAGCTCGGACAGGGCGGGCGAAAAACTGTTTTTT	CASSSDRAGEKLFF
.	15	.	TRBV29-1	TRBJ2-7	TGCAGCGTTGAAACTAGTGGATATACCTCCTACGAGCAGTACTTC	CSVETSGYTSYEQYF
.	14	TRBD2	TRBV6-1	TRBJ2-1	TGTGCCAGCAGTGATAGCGGGAGTTGGAATGAGCAGTTCTTC	CASSDSGSWNEQFF
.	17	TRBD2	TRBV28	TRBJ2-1	TGTGCCAGCAGTTACGGACTAGCGGAAGGGTCCTACAATGAGCAGTTCTTC	CASSYGLAEGSYNEQFF
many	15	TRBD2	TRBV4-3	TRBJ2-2	TGCGCCAGCAGCCATACTAGCGCTGCCACCGGGGAGCTGTTTTTT	CASSHTSAATGELFF
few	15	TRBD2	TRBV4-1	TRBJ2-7	TGCGCCAGCAGCCCTAGCGGGGGGAACGCCTACGAGCAGTACTTC	CASSPSGGNAYEQYF
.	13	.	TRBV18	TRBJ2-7	TGTGCCAGCTCAAGTTCGGCGGCCTACGAGCAGTACTTC	CASSSSAAYEQYF
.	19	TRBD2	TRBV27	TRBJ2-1	TGTGCCAGCAGTTTCCCCACGGGAGGGGCGGGGGTCCCGGGCAATGAGCAGTTCTTC	CASSFPTGGAGVPGNEQFF
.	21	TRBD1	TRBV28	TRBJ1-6	TGTGCCAGCAGTCTAGGGACAGGGGAGGTGGTGTTTCTCCTATATAATTCACCCCTCCACTTT	CASSLGTGEVVFLLYNSPLHF
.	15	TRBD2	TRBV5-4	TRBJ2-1	TGTGCCAGCAGCTTGGAACTAGCGGGAGCTTATGAGCAGTTCTTC	CASSLELAGAYEQFF
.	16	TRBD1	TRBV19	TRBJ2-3	TGTGCCAGTAGCCCCTCCGGACAGGGAGGAATAGATACGCAGTATTTT	CASSPSGQGGIDTQYF
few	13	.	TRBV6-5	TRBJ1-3	TGTGCCAGCAGTTACTCGTATGGAAACACCATATATTTT	CASSYSYGNTIYF
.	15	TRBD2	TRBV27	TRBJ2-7	TGTGCCAGCAGTTTAGTCCGCGGGGGGGGGAACGAGCAGTACTTC	CASSLVRGGGNEQYF
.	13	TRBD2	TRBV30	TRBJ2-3	TGTGCCTGGAGTAAGGCTAGCGGGAATACGCAGTATTTT	CAWSKASGNTQYF
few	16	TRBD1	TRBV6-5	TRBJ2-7	TGTGCCAGCAGTTACATCTCTAACACAGGGGGTTACGAGCAGTACTTC	CASSYISNTGGYEQYF
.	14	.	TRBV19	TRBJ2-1	TGTGCCAGTAGTATAGACAGCAGAGGAAATGAGCAGTTCTTC	CASSIDSRGNEQFF
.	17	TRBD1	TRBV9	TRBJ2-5	TGTGCCAGCAGCGTGGCAGGGGGCCCTCCTCCCCAAGAGACCCAGTACTTC	CASSVAGGPPPQETQYF
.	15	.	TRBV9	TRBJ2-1	TGTGCCAGCAGCGTAGGGAGGGGCTCCTACAATGAGCAGTTCTTC	CASSVGRGSYNEQFF
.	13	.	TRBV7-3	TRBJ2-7	TGTGCCAGCAGCACTACAGGGACCCACGAGCAGTACTTC	CASSTTGTHEQYF
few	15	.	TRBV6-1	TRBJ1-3	TGTGCCAGCAGTGTGGGACACAGCTCTGGAAACACCATATATTTT	CASSVGHSSGNTIYF
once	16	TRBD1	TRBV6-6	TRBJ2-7	TGTGCCAGCAGCTGGACAGGGGGATCGGCAGCCTACGAGCAGTACTTC	CASSWTGGSAAYEQYF